A single sample is the source of the 11 T cell receptor beta chains below, sequenced in a study of T-cell reconstitution after alpha-beta-depleted transplantation in children (dated by TCRdb to the mid-2010s). Library method: PCR. Sequencer: Illumina HiSeq 2500. TCR libraries were prepared with molecular barcoding, using unique molecular identifiers to normalize TCRbeta repertoire quantification. TCRdb reprocessing: public reads trimmed at Q25 with fastp, clones called with MiXCR, in-frame beta chains kept. Every entry covers one CDR3 protein and lists the most common genes and DNA from its rows. The sample table holds some 500,000 distinct CDR3 sequences, of which around 17% were seen once. The ten largest clonotypes hold more than 2.5% of the sample. The material was PBMCs from the stem cell graft donor, obtained from the stem cell graft. Source of these receptors: a human donor who donated a stem cell graft to a child with acute lymphoblastic leukemia.

The chain recombines TRBV12-3 or TRBV12-4 with TRBJ2-3, with 11 bases matching TRBD2. This CDR3 is 16 amino acids long. The ends lost 4 bases at V and 6 bases at J; junction bases unmatched: 9. The CDR3 protein is CASSSLAGGLGDTQYF. CDR3 nucleotides: TGTGCCAGCAGTTCCTTAGCGGGAGGGCTCGGGGATACGCAGTATTTT.

The chain employs TRBV25-1 and TRBJ2-7; tentative D call: TRBD2 (5 bases). V shed 6 bases and J shed 1 base, with 10 bases lying between them. Germline-derived CDR1 and CDR2 are MGHDK and SYGVNS. The CDR3 sequence is 13 residues long. The CDR3 nucleotides are TGTGCCAGCAGGGACTCTAATTCCTACGAGCAGTACTTC. The encoded protein is CASRDSNSYEQYF.

This clonotype was detected ten times or more. The V and J genes are TRBV10-3 and TRBJ2-7, with 7 bases lining up with TRBD2. CDR3 length equals 14 residues. In germline, CDR1 is ENHRY, CDR2 SYGVKD. V dropped 0 bases and J dropped 3; count of bases not matched to a gene: 2. CDR3 amino acids: CAISESSSGYEQYF. DNA for the CDR3: TGTGCCATCAGTGAGTCGTCTAGCGGCTACGAGCAGTACTTC.

The CDR3 reads CATAVGLNTEAFF. The CDR3 DNA sequence: TGTGCCACCGCGGTTGGGCTGAACACTGAAGCTTTCTTT. The chain couples TRBV12-3 or TRBV12-4 to TRBJ1-1; no clear D. The V gene lost 10 bases and the J gene lost 0 bases, with 12 bases spanning the gap. The CDR3 is 13 amino acids.

This clonotype was seen a handful of times. The chain links TRBV3-1 to TRBJ1-2; 10 bases are shared with TRBD1. V gave up 4 bases and J gave up 6 bases; unmatched junction bases: 8. CDR3 length: 15 amino acids. Per the germline V gene, CDR1 is LGHDT and CDR2 is YNNKEL (reference sequence). The CDR3 region is CASSRDLTGGNGYTF. As DNA, the CDR3 is TGTGCCAGCAGCCGCGACTTGACAGGGGGCAATGGCTACACCTTC. Combining the CDR3 with reference TRBV3-1 and TRBJ1-2 gives the whole variable domain DTAVSQTPKYLVTQMGNDKSIKCEQNLGHDTMYWYKQDSKKFLKIMFSYNNKELIINETVPNRFSPKSPDKAHLNLHINSLELGDSAVYFCASSRDLTGGNGYTFGSGTRLTVV.

This clonotype was counted a few times. The chain recombines TRBV19 with TRBJ2-1, with TRBD2 matching 11 bases. Germline V CDR1 and CDR2: LNHDA, SQIVND (reference sequence). The CDR3 sequence is 14 residues long. V shed 7 bases, J shed 3 bases, and the junction held 2 bases outside the gene matches. As DNA, the CDR3 is TGTGCCAGTACTCTAGCGGGGGGCTACAATGAGCAGTTCTTC. Its translation is CASTLAGGYNEQFF.

The rearrangement uses TRBV29-1 and TRBJ2-1; 8 nucleotides agree with TRBD2. Trimming removed 3 bases from V and 7 bases from J; junction bases left unmatched: 5. Germline CDR1 SQVTM, CDR2 ANQGSEA. CDR3 length: 13 residues. CDR3 DNA: TGCAGCGTTGAGACGGGAGGGCCTAATGAGCAGTTCTTC. Translation: CSVETGGPNEQFF.

CDR3 DNA sequence: TGTGCCAGCAGGGGGGGGACAACGGCCAATGAGCAGTTCTTC. Translating it yields CASRGGTTANEQFF. V and J are TRBV13 and TRBJ2-1; D possibly corresponds to TRBD2 (7 bases). Trimming removed 6 bases from V and 6 bases from J, with 15 bases in between. Germline values: CDR1 PRHDT, CDR2 FYEKMQ (reference sequence). The length of the CDR3 is 14 residues.

This rearrangement joins TRBV3-1 to TRBJ2-2; the match to TRBD2 covers 11 bases. Germline V lookup: CDR1 LGHDT, CDR2 YNNKEL (reference sequence). Trimming cost V 5 bases and J 7 bases; bases outside gene matches: 3. The length of the CDR3 is 14 residues. In nucleotides, the CDR3 is TGTGCCAGCAGCTTACTAGCGGGAGTCGGGGAGCTGTTTTTT. The encoded protein is CASSLLAGVGELFF.

V gene TRBV27 combines with J gene TRBJ1-6, with no clear D. This CDR3 has 13 amino acids. CDR1 and CDR2 from the germline V gene are MNHEY and SMNVEV (reference sequence). Trimming took off 4 bases at V and 13 bases at J, with 14 bases between the two ends. CDR3 in DNA: TGTGCCAGCAGTTCTCGACGTCTCTTCCCCCTCCACTTT. It is translated as CASSSRRLFPLHF.

The chain recombines TRBV15 with TRBJ2-1; D gene ambiguous. This CDR3 comprises 13 residues. The V gene lost 1 base and the J gene lost 5 bases, with 6 bases spanning the gap. Per the germline V gene, CDR1 is LNHNV and CDR2 is YYDKDF (reference sequence). The CDR3, as DNA: TGTGCCACCAGCAGAGGGGTAAACAATGAGCAGTTCTTC. It encodes CATSRGVNNEQFF. Variable domain in full (rest from reference TRBV15 and TRBJ2-1): DAMVIQNPRYQVTQFGKPVTLSCSQTLNHNVMYWYQQKSSQAPKLLFHYYDKDFNNEADTPDNFQSRRPNTSFCFLDIRSPGLGDTAMYLCATSRGVNNEQFFGPGTRLTVL.